This TCR beta chain was observed in a study of vaccination effects on CD4 cells after COVID-19. In the ViraFEST assay, antigen-specific CD4+ clonotypes were identified by expansion after peptide-pool stimulation. Following culture for roughly 10 days, CD4+ T cells were isolated. Vaccine recipients had no previous SARS-CoV-2 infection; their nucleocapsid antibodies were negative. Peptides at roughly 10 ug/ml and IL-2 at 9 to 10 IU/ml were added to more than 1.5 million PBMC per well. The data were produced by immunoSEQ multiplex PCR, yet TCRdb's version contains in-frame clones alone and is incomplete. The table has under 45,000 clones, more than 60% seen once; the top ten hold roughly 26%. This clone has a single count. No antigen is known for it. V dropped 0 bases and J dropped 9 bases, with 9 bases sitting between them. Germline V lookup: CDR1 LNHNV, CDR2 YYDKDF (reference sequence). This CDR3 has 13 residues.

This chain links TRBV15 with TRBJ1-5; D remains ambiguous. The clonotype was recovered from a human donor who received a COVID-19 vaccine. Sample: CD4+ T cells from PBMCs cultured with HCoV-OC43 spike peptides, taken before COVID-19 vaccination. Subset noted: HCoV-OC43 spike overlapping peptide pool stimulation. The CDR3 DNA follows: TGTGCCACCAGCAGAGAAAGACGGAGGCCCCAGCATTTT. Its protein product is CATSRERRRPQHF.